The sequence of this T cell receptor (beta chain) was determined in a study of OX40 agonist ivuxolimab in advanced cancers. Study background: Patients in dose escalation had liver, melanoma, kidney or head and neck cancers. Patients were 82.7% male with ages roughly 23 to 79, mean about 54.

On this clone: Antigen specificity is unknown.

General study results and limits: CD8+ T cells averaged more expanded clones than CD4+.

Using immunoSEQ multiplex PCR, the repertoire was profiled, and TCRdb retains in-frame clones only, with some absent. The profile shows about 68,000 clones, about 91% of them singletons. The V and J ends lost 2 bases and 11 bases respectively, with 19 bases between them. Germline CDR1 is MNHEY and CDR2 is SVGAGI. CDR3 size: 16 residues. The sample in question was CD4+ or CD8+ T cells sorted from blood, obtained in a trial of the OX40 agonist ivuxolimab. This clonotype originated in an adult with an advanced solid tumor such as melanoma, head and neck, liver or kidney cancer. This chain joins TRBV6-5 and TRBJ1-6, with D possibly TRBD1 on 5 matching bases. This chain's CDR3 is CASSYATDRGRAPLHF. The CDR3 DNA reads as TGTGCCAGCAGTTACGCTACCGACCGGGGACGGGCACCCCTCCACTTT.